The clone carrying this TCR beta chain has a handful of counts. This entry is derived from a study of blood T cell repertoires in COVID-19. Study details: From T cells, B-cell-depleted T cells, or PBMCs came the material, which was cDNA or gDNA.

The CDR3 consists of 16 residues. Per the germline V gene, CDR1 is MGHRA and CDR2 is YSYEKL. Germline trimming cut 4 bases from V and 7 bases from J; bases unmatched to any gene: 14. The method was immunoSEQ multiplex PCR; TCRdb's version includes in-frame clones alone and lacks a portion of them. The sample lists about 150,000 clones; 85% to 90% were seen once. This chain connects TRBV4-1 to TRBJ2-7; 9 bases fit TRBD2. The source material was peripheral blood. This TCR was recovered from an elderly man with acute or convalescent COVID-19. The CDR3 spells CASSLWGTSGLGEQYF. Written as DNA, the CDR3 is TGCGCCAGCAGCCTCTGGGGAACTAGCGGGTTGGGTGAGCAGTACTTC.